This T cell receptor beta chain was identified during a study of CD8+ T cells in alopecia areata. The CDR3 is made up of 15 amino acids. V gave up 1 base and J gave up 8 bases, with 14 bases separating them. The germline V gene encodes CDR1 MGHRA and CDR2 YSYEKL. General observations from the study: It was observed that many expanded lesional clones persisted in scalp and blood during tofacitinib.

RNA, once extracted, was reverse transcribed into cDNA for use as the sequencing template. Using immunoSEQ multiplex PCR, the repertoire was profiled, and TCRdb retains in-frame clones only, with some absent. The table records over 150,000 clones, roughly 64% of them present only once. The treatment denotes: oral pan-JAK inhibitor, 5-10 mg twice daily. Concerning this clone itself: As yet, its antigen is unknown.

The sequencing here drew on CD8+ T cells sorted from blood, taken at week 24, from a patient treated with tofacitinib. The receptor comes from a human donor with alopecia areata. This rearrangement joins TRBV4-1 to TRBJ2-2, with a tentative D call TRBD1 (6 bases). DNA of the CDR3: TGCGCCAGCAGCCAAGGCACAGGGCCGGAGGGGGAGCTGTTTTTT. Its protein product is CASSQGTGPEGELFF.